This T cell receptor (beta chain) was observed in a study of cytomegalovirus exposure and HLA in healthy donors. Broader study findings: TCR beta chains numbering 150 to 200 were designated cytomegalovirus-associated. The classifier was said to identify cytomegalovirus status with high specificity and sensitivity.

As regards this clone: Its cognate antigen is unknown.

Generated by immunoSEQ multiplex PCR, the TCRdb table keeps only in-frame clones and is missing some. The repertoire holds around 60,000 clones, with 90% as singletons. Germline values: CDR1 SGDLS, CDR2 YYNGEE. Trimming pared 4 bases from V and 2 bases from J, leaving 13 bases between. This CDR3 spans 14 amino acids. This clonotype was sampled from a man younger than 30 in good health and CMV-seronegative. The sample was PBMCs. The J gene is TRBJ2-7, the V gene TRBV9; TRBD2 might be the D (6 bases). The CDR3 region has the DNA TGTGCCAGCAGCCCTCCGGCGGGGACCTACGAGCAGTACTTC. Protein product: CASSPPAGTYEQYF. Combining the CDR3 with reference TRBV9 and TRBJ2-7 gives the whole variable domain DSGVTQTPKHLITATGQRVTLRCSPRSGDLSVYWYQQSLDQGLQFLIQYYNGEERAKGNILERFSAQQFPDLHSELNLSSLELGDSALYFCASSPPAGTYEQYFGPGTRLTVT.